The 27 T cell receptor beta chains listed next were all sequenced from one sample in a study of shared clonotypes between healthy human individuals (dated by TCRdb to about 2020). For the CD8 naive samples, CD45RO-negative cells were positively selected for CCR7, yielding a CD45RA+CCR7+ population from which TemRA cells were excluded. Libraries were built with the immunoSEQ multiplex PCR assay. TCRdb retrieved this table from immuneACCESS and kept in-frame rearrangements only. Not all clones are present; in checked studies, unresolved V genes account for under half, and no reason is known for the remainder. A total of hundreds of thousands of clones appear in this sample, about 96% of them only once. The ten largest clonotypes hold approximately 0.12% of the sample. The sample taken for sequencing was naive CD8+ T cells sorted from blood. Read against the paper, the sample's cell subset or site label means: CD45RA+CCR7+. These receptor sequences come from a woman aged 30 to 39 in good health.

The DNA for the CDR3 is TGTGCCAGCAGTACTATCCTGGGACAGGGGGCCGGCGGGGAGCTGTTTTTT. This sequence encodes CASSTILGQGAGGELFF. The V gene is TRBV27, the J gene TRBJ2-2, with 12 bases fitting TRBD1. In germline, CDR1 is MNHEY, CDR2 SMNVEV (reference sequence). Unmatched junction bases numbered 11, after V lost 5 bases and J lost 7 bases. This CDR3 has 17 amino acids.

J is TRBJ2-7 and V is TRBV25-1; D gene uncertain. The CDR3 contains 10 residues. With 8 bases removed from V and 4 bases from J, the gap between germline ends came to 6 bases. Germline CDR1 and CDR2: MGHDK and SYGVNS. This CDR3 reads CASEEYEQYF. The CDR3, as DNA: TGTGCCAGCGAGGAATACGAGCAGTACTTC.

This clone appeared once. The chain recombines TRBV10-3 with TRBJ1-4; D is possibly TRBD1 (5 bases). From germline, CDR1 is ENHRY and CDR2 SYGVKD. This CDR3 is built from 16 residues. Trimming took 0 bases from V and 3 from J, leaving 11 bases between them. The CDR3 coding sequence is TGTGCCATCAGTGAGTCGTCGGGGGACCCTAATGAAAAACTGTTTTTT. Translation gives CAISESSGDPNEKLFF.

V gene TRBV15 combines with J gene TRBJ2-7; D is unresolved. The V and J ends lost 0 bases and 9 bases respectively, with 21 bases between them. Germline V lookup: CDR1 LNHNV, CDR2 YYDKDF (reference sequence). The CDR3 totals 16 residues. This CDR3 is CATSRDLGSESTRQYF. CDR3 nucleotides: TGTGCCACCAGCAGAGATCTGGGCAGCGAGTCTACGAGGCAGTACTTC.

V is TRBV6-1 and J is TRBJ2-1; 11 bases map to TRBD2. There are 15 residues in the CDR3. CDR1 and CDR2 (germline): MNHNS, SASEGT. V trimming: 6 bases; J trimming: 7 bases; junction bases outside the gene matches: 8. The CDR3 bases are TGTGCCAGCAGACGACTAGCGGGGCTAAGGAATGAGCAGTTCTTC. Protein sequence: CASRRLAGLRNEQFF.

The rearrangement links TRBV30 to TRBJ2-5, with a possible D match to TRBD2 (6 bases). Trimming took off 4 bases at V and 7 bases at J, with 10 bases between the two ends. Germline V CDR1 and CDR2: GTSNPN, SVGIG (reference sequence). The CDR3 contains 11 residues. CDR3 residues: CAWKVGGTQYF. CDR3 DNA sequence: TGTGCCTGGAAGGTCGGGGGGACCCAGTACTTC.

The gene calls are TRBV19 and TRBJ2-7; 14 nucleotides match TRBD2. Germline CDR1 LNHDA, CDR2 SQIVND (reference sequence). This CDR3 spans 16 amino acids. After removal of 5 bases from V and 1 base from J, the junction contained 4 bases not matched to a gene. The CDR3 coding sequence is TGTGCCAGTAGTGAACGACTAGCGGGAGGGTCCTACGAGCAGTACTTC. Its translation is CASSERLAGGSYEQYF.

This clone was counted a single time. The chain carries TRBV27 and TRBJ2-5; 10 bases fit TRBD1. The assigned J gene may be wrong: the sequence end matches TRBJ2-7 better. The CDR3 is made up of 15 amino acids. CDR1 and CDR2 from the germline V gene are MNHEY and SMNVEV (reference sequence). This CDR3 is CASSPGTGAAYEQYF. The CDR3 nucleotides read TGTGCCAGCAGCCCTGGGACAGGGGCGGCCTACGAGCAGTACTTC.

V and J are TRBV14 and TRBJ2-7, with 7 nucleotides matching TRBD2. The CDR3 consists of 13 residues. V was clipped by 9 bases and J by 0 bases; unmatched bases: 5. CDR1 and CDR2 (germline): SGHDN, FVKESK. The CDR3 is CASKASGSYEQYF. CDR3 DNA: TGTGCCAGTAAGGCTAGCGGCTCCTACGAGCAGTACTTC.

The chain joins TRBV30 to TRBJ2-7; 7 bases align to TRBD1. Germline V CDR1 and CDR2: GTSNPN, SVGIG (reference sequence). V trimming: 1 base; J trimming: 7 bases; junction bases outside the gene matches: 7. This CDR3 contains 13 residues. CDR3 nucleotide sequence: TGTGCCTGGAGTGGGCTTGGGACAGAAGAGCAGTACTTC. Its protein product is CAWSGLGTEEQYF. Filled out from reference TRBV30 and TRBJ2-7, the complete variable domain reads SQTIHQWPATLVQPVGSPLSLECTVEGTSNPNLYWYRQAAGRGLQLLFYSVGIGQISSEVPQNLSASRPQDRQFILSSKKLLLSDSGFYLCAWSGLGTEEQYFGPGTRLTVT.

The chain has TRBV28 and TRBJ2-3, with 7 bases lining up with TRBD2. J was trimmed by 1 base and V by 8 bases; bases with no gene match: 6. The CDR3 covers 14 residues. The germline V gene has CDR1 MDHEN and CDR2 SYDVKM. The DNA of the CDR3 is TGTGCCAGCTGCGTAGCGGGCCGCACAGATACGCAGTATTTT. Amino acids: CASCVAGRTDTQYF.

Turning to this clone: The germline gene is not matched at one end of the junction; a read error may be the cause. This rearrangement joins TRBV7-3 to TRBJ1-2, with D unresolved. CDR3 length: 17 residues. Germline lookup yields CDR1 SGHTA and CDR2 FQGTGA. For the CDR3, the DNA is TGCGCCAGCAGCCAAGAGGGTGGAGGGCAGTGGGGCTATGGCTACACCTTC. Protein product: CASSQEGGGQWGYGYTF.

A single count supports this clone. This chain connects TRBV9 to TRBJ2-7, with 8 nucleotides matching TRBD2. V shed 3 bases, J shed 2 bases, and the junction held 10 bases outside the gene matches. The CDR3 loop spans 16 amino acids. CDR1 is SGDLS, CDR2 YYNGEE, per germline. The CDR3 coding sequence is TGTGCCAGCAGCGGAACTAGCGGCAGGGAACCCTACGAGCAGTACTTC. Encoded protein: CASSGTSGREPYEQYF.

The V and J genes are TRBV7-9 and TRBJ2-7; a possible D gene is TRBD1 (6 bases). V lost 1 base to trimming and J lost 2 bases, with 15 bases between them. The CDR3 spans 16 residues. Per germline, CDR1 SEHNR and CDR2 FQNEAQ (reference sequence). The CDR3 coding sequence is TGTGCCAGCAGCTTAGGCGGAGGACAGACCACCTACGAGCAGTACTTC. This translates into CASSLGGGQTTYEQYF.

The rearrangement joins TRBV5-1 to TRBJ2-5; 8 bases are a match to TRBD2. The DNA end favors TRBJ2-7, so the J call may be wrong. The CDR3 covers 14 residues. Per germline, CDR1 SGHRS and CDR2 YFSETQ. The CDR3 is CASSFTSGGYEQYF. Written as DNA, the CDR3 is TGCGCCAGCAGCTTTACTAGCGGAGGCTACGAGCAGTACTTC.

V gene TRBV27 combines with J gene TRBJ2-6; D unresolved. The V end was cut by 6 bases, the J end by 0 bases, with 12 bases between. Germline CDR1 reads MNHEY; CDR2 reads SMNVEV (reference sequence). This CDR3 spans 16 amino acids. The CDR3 protein is CASSSIHRSGANVLTF. In DNA, the CDR3 is TGTGCCAGCAGCTCTATACACCGCTCTGGGGCCAACGTCCTGACTTTC.

This clone was found once. The gene calls are TRBV5-1 and TRBJ1-4; no clear D. Trimming left V 8 bases short and J 0 bases short, with 14 bases between. This CDR3 spans 15 amino acids. The germline V gene has CDR1 SGHRS and CDR2 YFSETQ. The CDR3 is CASRSAEATNEKLFF. CDR3 bases: TGCGCCAGTAGATCCGCGGAGGCAACTAATGAAAAACTGTTTTTT.

The V call is TRBV19, the J call TRBJ1-3; no firm D call. Trimming stripped 4 bases from V and 0 bases from J, with 13 bases between. Germline V gene sequence: CDR1 LNHDA, CDR2 SQIVND (reference sequence). The CDR3 is 16 residues long. The CDR3 DNA reads as TGTGCCAGTAGTAGCCAACGGACTTACTCTGGAAACACCATATATTTT. Its translation is CASSSQRTYSGNTIYF.

The chain carries TRBV5-1 and TRBJ1-2, with unresolved D. This CDR3 region has 14 residues. V was shortened by 4 bases and J by 6 bases, with 16 bases between the two germline ends. The germline V gene encodes CDR1 SGHRS and CDR2 YFSETQ. The CDR3 sequence: CASSQLMGSDGYTF. As DNA, the CDR3 is TGCGCCAGCAGCCAACTAATGGGGTCAGATGGCTACACCTTC.

This sequence joins TRBV7-2 and TRBJ1-1; D not certain. Trimming cost V 1 base and J 0 bases, with 15 bases left between them. Germline V gives CDR1 SGHTA, CDR2 FQGNSA. CDR3 size: 17 residues. Here the CDR3 reads CASSLDGLSPVNTEAFF. CDR3 sequence (DNA): TGTGCCAGCAGCTTAGATGGGCTATCTCCGGTGAACACTGAAGCTTTCTTT. The variable domain in full, completed from reference TRBV7-2 and TRBJ1-1, reads GAGVSQSPSNKVTEKGKDVELRCDPISGHTALYWYRQSLGQGLEFLIYFQGNSAPDKSGLPSDRFSAERTGGSVSTLTIQRTQQEDSAVYLCASSLDGLSPVNTEAFFGQGTRLTVV.

The chain joins TRBV5-1 to TRBJ2-3; a weak D match, TRBD1 (6 bases). V was pared by 5 bases and J by 4 bases, with 11 bases between. Per the germline V gene, CDR1 is SGHRS and CDR2 is YFSETQ. The length of the CDR3 is 13 residues. CDR3 in amino acids: CASRPTGPDTQYF. In DNA, the CDR3 is TGCGCCAGCAGACCCACAGGGCCAGATACGCAGTATTTT.

This sequence joins TRBV11-2 and TRBJ2-1, with 9 bases lining up with TRBD2. The CDR3 is made up of 15 amino acids. V was clipped by 2 bases and J by 8 bases; unmatched bases: 7. Per the germline V gene, CDR1 is SGHAT and CDR2 is FQNNGV. In DNA form, the CDR3 reads TGTGCCAGCAGCTTATCTGCGGGAGGGCCGGATGAGCAGTTCTTC. It specifies CASSLSAGGPDEQFF.

This clone appeared a single time. This chain connects TRBV21-1 to TRBJ2-7; the table names TRBD2, a call not compared with the DNA. TRBV21-1 is an annotated pseudogene. The CDR3 sequence is 16 residues long. CDR3 in amino acids: CASSKLGGGSCHEQYF. In nucleotides, the CDR3 is TGTGCCAGCAGCAAACTGGGTGGGGGGAGTTGCCACGAGCAGTACTTC.

This clone appeared once. CDR3 residues: CASFRLNTEAFF. The CDR3 DNA is TGTGCCAGCTTTCGGCTGAACACTGAAGCTTTCTTT. The chain employs TRBV27 and TRBJ1-1; D gene uncertain. Germline loops: CDR1 MNHEY, CDR2 SMNVEV (reference sequence). V lost 8 bases to trimming and J lost 0 bases, with 7 bases between them. This CDR3 has 12 amino acids.

As DNA, the CDR3 is TGTGCCAGCAGCCTAGGCCCGGGACAGGGGATTAACGAGCAGTACTTC. Encoded protein: CASSLGPGQGINEQYF. The V call is TRBV27, the J call TRBJ2-7, with 10 bases aligning to TRBD1. The CDR3 has 16 amino acids. The germline CDR1 and CDR2 sequences are MNHEY and SMNVEV (reference sequence). J was trimmed by 5 bases and V by 6 bases; bases with no gene match: 13.

V is TRBV11-2 and J is TRBJ2-5; D might be TRBD2 (5 bases). The CDR3 has 15 residues. Trimming pared 0 bases from V and 10 bases from J, leaving 18 bases between. Germline assignment: CDR1 SGHAT and CDR2 FQNNGV. The CDR3 bases are TGTGCCAGCAGCTTAGATCGGGCAGCTCCGGGGAGCCAGTACTTC. It is translated as CASSLDRAAPGSQYF.

For the CDR3, the DNA is TGTGCCTGGAGCTGGACTAGCGGGAACGACGAGCAGTACTTC. This gives the protein CAWSWTSGNDEQYF. The J gene is TRBJ2-7, the V gene TRBV30, with 12 bases that match TRBD2. This CDR3 spans 14 amino acids. The ends lost 3 bases at V and 5 bases at J; junction bases unmatched: 5. The germline gives CDR1 GTSNPN, CDR2 SVGIG (reference sequence).